This is a list of T cell receptor beta chains from one sample in a study of cytomegalovirus exposure and HLA in healthy donors. Clones were read by immunoSEQ multiplex PCR, and TCRdb kept only the in-frame ones, dropping some. The table records fewer than 300,000 clones, approximately 90% of them present only once. The sequenced sample was PBMCs. All receptors derive from a woman aged 18-35 years in good health and CMV-seronegative. CDR3s include the opening cysteine and the closing phenylalanine or tryptophan. Each record gives: V gene, D gene, clone size, CDR3 length, J gene, CDR3 protein, CDR3 DNA. The D gene is left open where the match is weak. Clone size is given for some rows only: seen once, a few or many times, or a class if the clone is expanded.

V: TRBV27; D: TRBD1; size: NA; length: 14; J: TRBJ2-1; CDR3: CASSRTGGYNEQFF; DNA: TGTGCCAGCAGCCGGACAGGGGGATACAATGAGCAGTTCTTC
V: TRBV18; D: TRBD1; size: NA; length: 15; J: TRBJ1-2; CDR3: CASSPSDRVRYGYTF; DNA: TGTGCCAGCTCACCTTCCGACAGGGTTCGATATGGCTACACCTTC
V: TRBV11-2; D: NA; size: NA; length: 13; J: TRBJ1-1; CDR3: CASSLSSGGSAFF; DNA: TGTGCCAGCAGCCTTTCGTCGGGGGGGTCGGCTTTCTTT
V: TRBV4-1; D: TRBD1; size: NA; length: 14; J: TRBJ2-7; CDR3: CASSPDRGPYEQYF; DNA: TGCGCCAGCAGCCCGGACAGGGGCCCCTACGAGCAGTACTTC
V: TRBV2; D: NA; size: once; length: 14; J: TRBJ2-3; CDR3: CASSEALSTDTQYF; DNA: TGTGCCAGCAGTGAAGCACTTAGCACAGATACGCAGTATTTT
V: TRBV6-5; D: NA; size: once; length: 13; J: TRBJ1-2; CDR3: CASHKGYLSGYTF; DNA: TGTGCCAGCCACAAGGGGTATTTGTCTGGCTACACCTTC
V: TRBV2; D: TRBD2; size: many; length: 15; J: TRBJ2-3; CDR3: CASRTGTNAVGTQYF; DNA: TGTGCCAGCAGAACCGGGACTAACGCGGTGGGTACGCAGTATTTT
V: TRBV5-1; D: NA; size: NA; length: 13; J: TRBJ2-3; CDR3: CASSHGRSDTQYF; DNA: TGCGCCAGCAGCCATGGCAGGTCAGATACGCAGTATTTT
V: TRBV9; D: TRBD1; size: NA; length: 16; J: TRBJ1-5; CDR3: CASSQGGQGGNQPQHF; DNA: TGTGCCAGCAGTCAAGGGGGGCAGGGGGGCAATCAGCCCCAGCATTTT
V: TRBV4-1; D: NA; size: NA; length: 15; J: TRBJ2-7; CDR3: CASSHLVSGQYEQYF; DNA: TGCGCCAGCAGCCATCTTGTTTCAGGACAGTACGAGCAGTACTTC
V: TRBV5-1; D: NA; size: NA; length: 15; J: TRBJ2-2; CDR3: CASSFRQFNTGELFF; DNA: TGCGCCAGCAGCTTTCGACAGTTTAACACCGGGGAGCTGTTTTTT
V: TRBV9; D: NA; size: NA; length: 12; J: TRBJ1-2; CDR3: CASSVRNYGYTF; DNA: TGTGCCAGCAGCGTACGTAACTATGGCTACACCTTC
V: TRBV7-3; D: TRBD1; size: NA; length: 13; J: TRBJ1-1; CDR3: CASSPDRDTEAFF; DNA: TGTGCCAGCAGCCCGGACAGGGACACTGAAGCTTTCTTT
V: TRBV5-6; D: NA; size: NA; length: 12; J: TRBJ1-4; CDR3: CASSLLSGKLFF; DNA: TGTGCCAGCAGTTTGTTGAGTGGAAAACTGTTTTTT
V: TRBV2; D: NA; size: NA; length: 13; J: TRBJ1-2; CDR3: CASRSAFTGGYTF; DNA: TGTGCCAGCAGAAGCGCATTTACTGGCGGCTACACCTTC
V: TRBV29-1; D: NA; size: NA; length: 12; J: TRBJ2-1; CDR3: CSVSVSYNEQFF; DNA: TGCAGCGTAAGCGTCAGCTACAATGAGCAGTTCTTC
V: TRBV4-3; D: TRBD1; size: NA; length: 15; J: TRBJ2-7; CDR3: CASSQATGVGYEQYF; DNA: TGCGCCAGCAGCCAAGCGACAGGGGTGGGTTACGAGCAGTACTTC
V: TRBV6-1; D: NA; size: NA; length: 14; J: TRBJ2-2; CDR3: CASAYQVGTGELFF; DNA: TGTGCCAGCGCCTACCAGGTGGGCACCGGGGAGCTGTTTTTT
V: TRBV28; D: NA; size: NA; length: 14; J: TRBJ2-7; CDR3: CASSTGTFSYEQYF; DNA: TGTGCCAGCAGCACCGGGACATTCTCCTACGAGCAGTACTTC
V: TRBV7-2; D: TRBD1; size: once; length: 18; J: TRBJ2-7; CDR3: CASSSRTGGAGLAYEQYF; DNA: TGTGCCAGCAGCTCGCGGACAGGGGGCGCCGGGTTGGCCTACGAGCAGTACTTC
V: TRBV30; D: NA; size: NA; length: 15; J: TRBJ1-6; CDR3: CAWSARPIYNSPLHF; DNA: TGTGCCTGGAGTGCTAGACCGATCTATAATTCACCCCTCCACTTT
V: TRBV5-4; D: NA; size: NA; length: 15; J: TRBJ1-1; CDR3: CASSPRWGGDTEAFF; DNA: TGTGCCAGCAGCCCCCGGTGGGGGGGTGACACTGAAGCTTTCTTT
V: TRBV15; D: NA; size: NA; length: 12; J: TRBJ1-1; CDR3: CATSRFLAEAFF; DNA: TGTGCCACCAGCAGATTTTTAGCTGAAGCTTTCTTT
V: TRBV30; D: TRBD1; size: NA; length: 15; J: TRBJ2-3; CDR3: CAWSVRDSPTDTQYF; DNA: TGTGCCTGGAGTGTACGGGACAGCCCCACAGATACGCAGTATTTT
V: TRBV11-1; D: TRBD2; size: NA; length: 15; J: TRBJ2-3; CDR3: CASSSRGGPADTQYF; DNA: TGTGCCAGCAGCTCCCGGGGGGGCCCGGCAGATACGCAGTATTTT
V: TRBV6-6; D: NA; size: NA; length: 16; J: TRBJ1-1; CDR3: CASSYPQPQRQGEAFF; DNA: TGTGCCAGCAGTTACCCACAACCCCAACGTCAGGGTGAAGCTTTCTTT
V: TRBV15; D: NA; size: NA; length: 15; J: TRBJ2-7; CDR3: CATSRDPGVPYEQYF; DNA: TGTGCCACCAGCAGAGATCCAGGGGTGCCCTACGAGCAGTACTTC
V: TRBV18; D: TRBD1; size: once; length: 14; J: TRBJ2-1; CDR3: CASSPRGRLNEQFF; DNA: TGTGCCAGCTCACCAAGGGGGCGATTAAATGAGCAGTTCTTC
V: TRBV20-1; D: NA; size: NA; length: 11; J: TRBJ2-7; CDR3: CSAPEEYEQYF; DNA: TGCAGTGCCCCTGAAGAGTACGAGCAGTACTTC
V: TRBV5-1; D: NA; size: once; length: 16; J: TRBJ2-2; CDR3: CASSLVFGSRTGELFF; DNA: TGCGCCAGCAGCTTGGTTTTTGGGAGTCGGACCGGGGAGCTGTTTTTT
V: TRBV11-3; D: NA; size: NA; length: 13; J: TRBJ2-3; CDR3: CASSSILSGQQYF; DNA: TGTGCCAGCAGCTCTATACTTAGCGGACAGCAGTATTTT
V: TRBV7-2; D: NA; size: NA; length: 14; J: TRBJ2-7; CDR3: CASSLARGSYEQYF; DNA: TGTGCCAGCAGCTTAGCAAGGGGCTCCTACGAGCAGTACTTC
V: TRBV10-3; D: TRBD2; size: NA; length: 16; J: TRBJ2-1; CDR3: CAISEARRELGNEQFF; DNA: TGTGCCATCAGTGAGGCAAGGCGGGAGTTGGGGAATGAGCAGTTCTTC
V: TRBV5-6; D: TRBD1; size: few; length: 14; J: TRBJ1-5; CDR3: CASSLGQGARPQHF; DNA: TGTGCCAGCAGCTTGGGACAGGGCGCACGGCCCCAGCATTTT
V: TRBV10-3; D: NA; size: NA; length: 11; J: TRBJ2-7; CDR3: CATVEGNEQYF; DNA: TGTGCCACGGTGGAGGGGAACGAGCAGTACTTC
V: TRBV4-1; D: TRBD2; size: NA; length: 17; J: TRBJ2-3; CDR3: CASSPILAGATPNTQYF; DNA: TGCGCCAGCAGCCCGATTCTAGCGGGAGCCACCCCGAATACGCAGTATTTT
V: TRBV21-1; D: NA; size: NA; length: 18; J: TRBJ2-2; CDR3: CASSNPGTSGTNTGELFF; DNA: TGTGCCAGCAGCAACCCTGGGACTAGCGGTACGAACACCGGGGAGCTGTTTTTT
V: TRBV13; D: TRBD1; size: NA; length: 15; J: TRBJ2-3; CDR3: CASSRGQGITDTQYF; DNA: TGTGCCAGCAGCCGGGGACAGGGGATCACAGATACGCAGTATTTT
V: TRBV7-3; D: TRBD2; size: NA; length: 13; J: TRBJ2-1; CDR3: CASSFGGNNEQFF; DNA: TGTGCCAGCAGCTTCGGGGGGAACAATGAGCAGTTCTTC
V: TRBV19; D: TRBD2; size: NA; length: 15; J: TRBJ2-7; CDR3: CASSPGLAGAHEQYF; DNA: TGTGCCAGTAGTCCGGGACTAGCGGGAGCCCACGAGCAGTACTTC
V: TRBV27; D: TRBD1; size: NA; length: 15; J: TRBJ2-1; CDR3: CASSFTGGRGNEQFF; DNA: TGTGCCAGCAGTTTTACAGGGGGCCGGGGCAATGAGCAGTTCTTC
V: TRBV10-1; D: NA; size: NA; length: 13; J: TRBJ2-7; CDR3: CASSENRGYEQYF; DNA: TGCGCCAGCAGTGAGAATCGGGGGTACGAGCAGTACTTC
V: TRBV30; D: TRBD2; size: NA; length: 13; J: TRBJ2-1; CDR3: CAWSRDGGSQEFF; DNA: TGTGCCTGGAGTCGTGACGGCGGGAGCCAGGAGTTCTTC
V: TRBV25-1; D: NA; size: few; length: 16; J: TRBJ2-1; CDR3: CASSESSSESYNEQFF; DNA: TGTGCCAGCAGTGAATCTTCTAGCGAGTCCTACAATGAGCAGTTCTTC
V: TRBV7-9; D: TRBD2; size: NA; length: 15; J: TRBJ2-7; CDR3: CASLGAGGPPYEQYF; DNA: TGTGCCAGCCTCGGAGCGGGAGGGCCCCCCTACGAGCAGTACTTC
V: TRBV7-8; D: TRBD2; size: NA; length: 14; J: TRBJ2-1; CDR3: CASSRGGTYNEQFF; DNA: TGTGCCAGCAGCCGGGGGGGGACCTACAATGAGCAGTTCTTC
V: TRBV6-1; D: TRBD2; size: NA; length: 13; J: TRBJ2-5; CDR3: CASSSSGRETQYF; DNA: TGTGCCAGCAGTTCCAGCGGGAGGGAGACCCAGTACTTC
V: TRBV9; D: NA; size: NA; length: 15; J: TRBJ2-5; CDR3: CASSAHSGPQETQYF; DNA: TGTGCCAGCAGCGCACATAGCGGCCCTCAAGAGACCCAGTACTTC
V: TRBV15; D: TRBD1; size: once; length: 15; J: TRBJ2-5; CDR3: CATSRVAGGKETQYF; DNA: TGTGCCACCAGCAGAGTTGCAGGGGGTAAAGAGACCCAGTACTTC
V: TRBV27; D: TRBD1; size: NA; length: 14; J: TRBJ1-1; CDR3: CASSPTGAGTEAFF; DNA: TGTGCCAGCAGTCCAACAGGGGCGGGCACTGAAGCTTTCTTT
V: TRBV19; D: NA; size: NA; length: 15; J: TRBJ2-3; CDR3: CASRPRGLHTDTQYF; DNA: TGTGCCAGTAGGCCCCGTGGACTCCATACAGATACGCAGTATTTT
V: TRBV28; D: NA; size: NA; length: 14; J: TRBJ2-3; CDR3: CASSYTTLTDTQYF; DNA: TGTGCCAGCAGTTATACAACGTTAACAGATACGCAGTATTTT
V: TRBV5-4; D: TRBD2; size: NA; length: 16; J: TRBJ2-2; CDR3: CASSTGTSGSTGELFF; DNA: TGTGCCAGCAGCACCGGGACTAGCGGGAGCACCGGGGAGCTGTTTTTT